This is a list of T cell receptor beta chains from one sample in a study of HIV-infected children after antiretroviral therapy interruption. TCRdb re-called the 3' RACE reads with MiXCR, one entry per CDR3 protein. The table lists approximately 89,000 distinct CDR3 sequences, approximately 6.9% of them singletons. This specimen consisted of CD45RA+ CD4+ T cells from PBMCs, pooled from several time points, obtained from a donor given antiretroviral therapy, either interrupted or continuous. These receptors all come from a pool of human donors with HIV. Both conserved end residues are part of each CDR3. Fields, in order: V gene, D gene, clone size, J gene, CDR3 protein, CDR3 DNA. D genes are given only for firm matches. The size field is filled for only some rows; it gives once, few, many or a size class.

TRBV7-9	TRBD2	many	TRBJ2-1	CASSLTLAGTNEQFF	TGTGCCAGCAGCCTGACTCTAGCGGGGACCAATGAGCAGTTCTTC
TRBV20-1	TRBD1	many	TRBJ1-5	CSARGTGGNQPQHF	TGCAGTGCTAGGGGGACAGGGGGTAATCAGCCCCAGCATTTT
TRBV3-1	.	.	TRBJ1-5	CASSQAGGSLQPQHF	TGTGCCAGCAGCCAAGCTGGGGGCTCACTGCAGCCCCAGCATTTT
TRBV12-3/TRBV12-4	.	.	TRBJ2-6	CASKRAPSGSGANVLTF	TGTGCCAGCAAGCGGGCCCCCTCGGGCTCTGGGGCCAACGTCCTGACTTTC
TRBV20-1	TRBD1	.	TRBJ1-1	CSANGPGGAEAFF	TGCAGTGCCAACGGCCCAGGGGGCGCGGAAGCTTTCTTT
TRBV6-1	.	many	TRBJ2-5	CASSAIGGETQYF	TGTGCCAGCAGTGCCATAGGAGGGGAGACCCAGTACTTC
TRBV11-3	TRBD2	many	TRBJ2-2	CASSRPQRDANTGELFF	TGTGCCAGCAGCCGGCCCCAGCGGGACGCGAACACCGGGGAGCTGTTTTTT
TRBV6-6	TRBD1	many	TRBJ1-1	CASSYPRGGDRRGNTEAFF	TGTGCCAGCAGTTACCCCAGGGGCGGGGACAGAAGAGGGAACACTGAAGCTTTCTTT
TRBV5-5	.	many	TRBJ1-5	CASSLDGYSNQPQHF	TGTGCCAGCAGCTTAGACGGTTATAGCAATCAGCCCCAGCATTTT
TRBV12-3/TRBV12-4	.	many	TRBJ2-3	CATNSVPTDTQYF	TGTGCCACGAATAGCGTCCCAACAGATACGCAGTATTTT
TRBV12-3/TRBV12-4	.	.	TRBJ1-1	CASRRAWEGMNTEAFF	TGTGCCAGCAGGCGCGCGTGGGAGGGGATGAACACTGAAGCTTTCTTT
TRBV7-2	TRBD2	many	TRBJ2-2	CASSLVFLAGKNTGELFF	TGTGCCAGCAGCTTAGTATTCCTAGCGGGGAAGAACACCGGGGAGCTGTTTTTT
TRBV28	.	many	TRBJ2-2	CASTVHTGELFF	TGTGCCAGCACCGTACACACCGGGGAGCTGTTTTTT
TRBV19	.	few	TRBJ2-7	CASSNFAGSEQYF	TGTGCCAGTAGTAATTTCGCAGGGAGCGAGCAGTACTTC
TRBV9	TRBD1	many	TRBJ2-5	CASSAGPGTAQETQYF	TGTGCCAGCAGCGCGGGGCCCGGGACAGCCCAAGAGACCCAGTACTTC
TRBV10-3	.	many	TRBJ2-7	CAVSKEYEQYF	TGTGCCGTAAGCAAGGAGTACGAGCAGTACTTC
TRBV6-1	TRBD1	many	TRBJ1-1	CASRFSGTGVLGTEAFF	TGTGCCAGCAGATTTAGCGGGACAGGGGTGTTAGGCACTGAAGCTTTCTTT
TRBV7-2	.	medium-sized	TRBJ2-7	CASSLAFQGGYEQYF	TGTGCCAGCAGCTTAGCGTTTCAGGGGGGTTACGAGCAGTACTTC
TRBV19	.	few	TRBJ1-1	CASSTQTLWGTEAFF	TGTGCCAGTAGTACTCAGACCCTCTGGGGGACTGAAGCTTTCTTT
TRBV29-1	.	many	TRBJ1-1	CSVRPPLRRTEAFF	TGCAGCGTTAGACCTCCCCTAAGGAGGACTGAAGCTTTCTTT
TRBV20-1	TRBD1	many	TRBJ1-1	CSARGQGGMNTEAFF	TGCAGTGCTAGAGGGCAGGGGGGAATGAACACTGAAGCTTTCTTT
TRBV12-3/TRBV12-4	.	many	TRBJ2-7	CASSLVWGTDYEQYF	TGTGCCAGCAGTTTAGTTTGGGGTACGGACTACGAGCAGTACTTC
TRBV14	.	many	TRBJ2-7	CASSQSRDPYEQYF	TGTGCCAGCAGCCAGTCGCGGGATCCCTACGAGCAGTACTTC
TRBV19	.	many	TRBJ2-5	CASSESRTQYF	TGTGCCAGTAGTGAGTCTCGGACCCAGTACTTC
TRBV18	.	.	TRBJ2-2	CASSRLRPGSANTGELFF	TGTGCCAGCTCACGCCTTAGGCCAGGCAGCGCGAACACCGGGGAGCTGTTTTTT
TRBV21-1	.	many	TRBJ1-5	CASSKAGSNQPQHF	TGTGCCAGCAGCAAAGCGGGGTCCAATCAGCCCCAGCATTTT
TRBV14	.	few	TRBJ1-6	CASSQVQGKIHNSPLHF	TGTGCCAGCAGCCAAGTCCAGGGGAAAATCCATAATTCACCCCTCCACTTT
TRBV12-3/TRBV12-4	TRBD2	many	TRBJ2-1	CASSRARSLAGVDEQFF	TGTGCCAGCAGTAGAGCCCGGTCCCTAGCGGGAGTAGATGAGCAGTTCTTC
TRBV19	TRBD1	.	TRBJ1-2	CASRQGPNPVYGYTF	TGTGCCAGTAGACAGGGGCCCAACCCTGTCTATGGCTACACCTTC
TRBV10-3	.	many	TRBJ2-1	CAIRGLGNEQFF	TGTGCCATCAGGGGTCTAGGCAATGAGCAGTTCTTC
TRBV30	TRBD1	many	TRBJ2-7	CAWDPDRGYEQYF	TGTGCCTGGGACCCGGACAGGGGTTACGAGCAGTACTTC
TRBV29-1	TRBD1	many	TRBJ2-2	CSASRTGRGTGELFF	TGCAGCGCATCCCGGACAGGGAGAGGCACCGGGGAGCTGTTTTTT